One sample yielded the 23 T cell receptor beta chains listed below, sequenced in a study of T cells of healthy individuals (dated by TCRdb to 2016 to 2019). The library was produced with 5' RACE. Sequencing used an Illumina MiSeq. Through fastp at Q25 and MiXCR, TCRdb rebuilt clones from the public reads, retaining in-frame beta chains. Rows with one shared CDR3 protein collapse into an entry with the most common genes and DNA. The sample profile shows 53,000 or so distinct CDR3 sequences; roughly 14% of them were found once. The ten largest clones take up approximately 16% of the sample. The receptors originated from a human donor in good health.

Only a few counts were recorded for this clonotype. The rearrangement joins TRBV9 to TRBJ2-2; D is perhaps TRBD1 (5 bases). Germline values: CDR1 SGDLS, CDR2 YYNGEE. The CDR3 runs 15 residues. Trimming left V 0 bases short and J 2 bases short, with 8 bases between. The CDR3 nucleotides read TGTGCCAGCAGCGTAGTAGGGGTCAACACCGGGGAGCTGTTTTTT. Translation: CASSVVGVNTGELFF.

The CDR3 is CASPDDRVLYNSPLHF. The CDR3 DNA follows: TGTGCCAGCCCAGACGACAGGGTTCTCTATAATTCACCCCTCCACTTT. The chain combines TRBV7-6 with TRBJ1-6; 7 nucleotides match TRBD1. This CDR3 has 16 residues. Germline CDR1 and CDR2: SGHVS and FNYEAQ. V shed 8 bases and J 3 bases; nucleotides not matched to a gene: 10. Based on the CDR3 plus reference TRBV7-6 and TRBJ1-6, the full variable domain is GAGVSQSPRYKVTKRGQDVALRCDPISGHVSLYWYRQALGQGPEFLTYFNYEAQQDKSGLPNDRFSAERPEGSISTLTIQRTEQRDSAMYRCASPDDRVLYNSPLHFGNGTRLTVT.

This clonotype was recorded many times. The chain recombines TRBV5-5 with TRBJ2-7; D unclear. CDR1 is SGHKS and CDR2 is YYEKEE in the germline V gene (reference sequence). The CDR3 sequence is 12 residues long. V was trimmed by 3 bases and J by 3 bases, leaving 7 bases between them. CDR3 bases: TGTGCCAGCAGCTGGACGGTCTACGAGCAGTACTTC. The encoded protein is CASSWTVYEQYF.

J is TRBJ1-2 and V is TRBV2, with D perhaps matching TRBD1 (5 bases). Germline V gene sequence: CDR1 SNHLY, CDR2 FYNNEI. The CDR3 sequence is 17 residues long. The V end lost 3 bases, the J end lost 12 bases, and 29 bases lay between the germline ends. CDR3 protein: CASSDPRAWSQGVGNTF. In DNA, the CDR3 is TGTGCCAGCAGTGACCCCCGGGCATGGTCTCAGGGTGTTGGAAACACCTTC.

This clonotype came up a few times. The V call is TRBV2, the J call TRBJ2-5, with 11 bases that match TRBD2. V shed 1 base, J shed 5 bases, and the junction held 9 bases outside the gene matches. The germline CDR1 and CDR2 sequences are SNHLY and FYNNEI. The CDR3 has 17 residues. CDR3 protein: CASSEVLIAGGLETQYF. In DNA, the CDR3 is TGTGCCAGCAGTGAAGTTCTAATAGCGGGGGGGCTGGAGACCCAGTACTTC.

V usage is TRBV30 and J usage is TRBJ1-2, with TRBD1 matching over 9 bases. Germline V gene sequence: CDR1 GTSNPN, CDR2 SVGIG (reference sequence). The CDR3 is 13 amino acids. With V trimmed by 1 base and J by 4 bases, 1 base remained unmatched. CDR3: CAWSETGGYGYTF. CDR3 nucleotide sequence: TGTGCCTGGAGTGAGACAGGGGGCTATGGCTACACCTTC.

This chain connects TRBV7-9 to TRBJ2-7, with D tentatively TRBD1 (6 bases). Germline V gives CDR1 SEHNR, CDR2 FQNEAQ (reference sequence). This CDR3 has 17 amino acids. V was cut by 5 bases and J by 5 bases, with 25 bases left in between. The CDR3 sequence: CASSMTSGTRFTHEQYF. The CDR3 DNA reads TGTGCCAGCAGCATGACTTCCGGGACAAGGTTTACCCACGAGCAGTACTTC. Looking up the rest from reference TRBV7-9 and TRBJ2-7 gives the full variable domain: DTGVSQNPRHKITKRGQNVTFRCDPISEHNRLYWYRQTLGQGPEFLTYFQNEAQLEKSRLLSDRFSAERPKGSFSTLEIQRTEQGDSAMYLCASSMTSGTRFTHEQYFGPGTRLTVT.

The J gene is TRBJ2-6, the V gene TRBV20-1, with 8 bases identical to TRBD2. The V and J ends lost 0 bases and 0 bases, in that order; junction bases with no gene match: 7. The length of the CDR3 is 18 residues. The V gene's germline CDR1 is DFQATT and CDR2 SNEGSKA (reference sequence). The CDR3 loop is CSARDPTSGPSGANVLTF. The DNA for the CDR3 is TGCAGTGCTAGAGATCCCACTAGCGGCCCCTCTGGGGCCAACGTCCTGACTTTC.

The CDR3 reads CATSDEGAGGYTF. The DNA for the CDR3 is TGTGCCACCAGTGACGAGGGCGCAGGGGGCTACACCTTC. The V gene is TRBV24-1, the J gene TRBJ1-2, with D perhaps TRBD1 (5 bases). This CDR3 region has 13 residues. V lost 4 bases, J lost 8 bases, and 13 bases lay in between. Per the germline V gene, CDR1 is KGHDR and CDR2 is SFDVKD.

The sample holds a few counts of this clonotype. The chain carries TRBV5-5 and TRBJ2-1, with 10 bases fitting TRBD2. This CDR3 comprises 16 residues. The J segment lost 6 bases and the V segment lost 0 bases, leaving 6 bases of the junction unmatched. Germline lookup yields CDR1 SGHKS and CDR2 YYEKEE (reference sequence). CDR3 nucleotide sequence: TGTGCCAGCAGCTTGGGTTGGTCTAGCGGGGGCAATGAGCAGTTCTTC. Amino acids: CASSLGWSSGGNEQFF.

V usage is TRBV10-2 and J usage is TRBJ2-5; a weak D match, TRBD1 (5 bases). Germline V gives CDR1 WSHSY, CDR2 SAAADI. This CDR3 comprises 14 residues. V gave up 3 bases and J gave up 5 bases, with 13 bases separating them. The CDR3 bases are TGCGCCAGCAGTGAAGGCAGGGTGGGGGAGACCCAGTACTTC. Translation gives CASSEGRVGETQYF.

This clonotype was seen repeatedly, ten times or more. The CDR3 sequence is CASSEYGGTYGYTF. The CDR3 DNA reads TGTGCCAGCAGTGAATACGGAGGGACCTATGGCTACACCTTC. The V call is TRBV25-1, the J call TRBJ1-2; D may be TRBD1 (5 bases). The CDR3 has 14 amino acids. CDR1 is MGHDK and CDR2 is SYGVNS in the germline V gene. Trimming stripped 0 bases from V and 4 bases from J, with 9 bases between.

This clonotype was counted many times. The chain links TRBV20-1 to TRBJ1-1; 8 nucleotides match TRBD1. The ends lost 3 bases at V and 4 bases at J; junction bases unmatched: 7. The CDR3 totals 14 residues. Germline CDR1 DFQATT, CDR2 SNEGSKA (reference sequence). The CDR3 is CSASSGGMVTEAFF. The DNA for the CDR3 is TGCAGTGCTAGTTCAGGGGGCATGGTCACTGAAGCTTTCTTT.

The V call is TRBV6-2 or TRBV6-3, the J call TRBJ2-7, with 8 bases identical to TRBD2. J gave up 5 bases and V 0 bases, and 18 bases lay outside the gene matches. The CDR3 sequence is 19 residues long. Germline-derived CDR1 and CDR2 are MNHEY and SVGEGT. CDR3 loop: CASSYSVIKHKREFDEQYF. The CDR3 DNA follows: TGTGCCAGCAGTTACTCGGTCATCAAACATAAGCGGGAGTTCGACGAGCAGTACTTC.

This clonotype was seen many times. This chain uses TRBV10-3 with TRBJ2-7, with a weak D call TRBD2 (7 bases). The CDR3 consists of 15 residues. Germline values: CDR1 ENHRY, CDR2 SYGVKD. The germline V and J ends were trimmed by 0 bases and 2 bases, with 11 bases remaining between them. CDR3 region: CAISESAGATYEQYF. The CDR3, as DNA: TGTGCCATCAGTGAGTCTGCGGGGGCTACCTACGAGCAGTACTTC.

This clonotype is termed medium-sized. This rearrangement joins TRBV6-5 to TRBJ2-4; unclear D gene. The CDR3 covers 13 residues. Germline V gene data show CDR1 as MNHEY and CDR2 as SVGAGI. Trimming took off 10 bases at V and 5 bases at J, with 15 bases between the two ends. The CDR3 bases are TGTGCCACCCGCCCTACCGCGGAAAACATTCAGTACTTC. Translated: CATRPTAENIQYF.

The chain combines TRBV7-2 with TRBJ2-1; 13 positions match TRBD2. The J segment lost 0 bases and the V segment lost 6 bases, leaving 2 bases of the junction unmatched. This CDR3 contains 16 residues. CDR1 and CDR2 from the germline V gene are SGHTA and FQGNSA. The CDR3 bases are TGTGCCAGCAGTCGGACTAGCGGGGGCTCCTACAATGAGCAGTTCTTC. It encodes CASSRTSGGSYNEQFF.

The gene calls are TRBV7-2 and TRBJ2-6; TRBD1 might be the D (5 bases). Trimming removed 4 bases from V and 2 bases from J, with 9 bases in between. CDR1 SGHTA and CDR2 FQGNSA come from the germline V gene. The CDR3 totals 15 residues. Written as DNA, the CDR3 is TGTGCCAGCAGCTATCCGACAGCTGGGGCCAACGTCCTGACTTTC. Translating gives CASSYPTAGANVLTF.

CDR3 loop: CASSHLSGGASYNEQFF. The CDR3 bases are TGCGCCAGCAGCCACCTAAGCGGGGGGGCCTCCTACAATGAGCAGTTCTTC. This chain connects TRBV4-1 to TRBJ2-1; 10 bases agree with TRBD2. The germline gives CDR1 MGHRA, CDR2 YSYEKL. V trimming: 3 bases; J trimming: 0 bases; junction bases outside the gene matches: 5. The CDR3 runs 17 residues.

The chain couples TRBV7-9 to TRBJ2-5, with D possibly being TRBD1 or TRBD2 (5 bases each). CDR1 is SEHNR and CDR2 is FQNEAQ in the germline V gene (reference sequence). The V end lost 6 bases, the J end lost 4 bases, and 9 bases lay between the germline ends. The CDR3 runs 12 residues. CDR3 region: CASRWGPETQYF. The CDR3 DNA reads as TGTGCCAGCAGATGGGGACCAGAGACCCAGTACTTC.

The J gene is TRBJ1-4, the V gene TRBV12-3 or TRBV12-4; D remains ambiguous. V dropped 7 bases and J dropped 7 bases, with 10 bases sitting between them. The CDR3 has 12 amino acids. CDR3 in amino acids: CASKSETEKLFF. The CDR3 DNA reads as TGTGCCAGCAAATCCGAGACTGAAAAACTGTTTTTT.

The rearrangement links TRBV5-1 to TRBJ2-4; TRBD1 matches 10 bases. V was clipped by 7 bases and J by 5 bases; unmatched bases: 6. Germline V gene lookup returns CDR1 SGHRS and CDR2 YFSETQ. This CDR3 is built from 14 residues. The CDR3 region has the DNA TGCGCCAGCGCCACCGGGACAGGGGAAAACATTCAGTACTTC. As protein: CASATGTGENIQYF.

The V gene is TRBV6-1, the J gene TRBJ1-5; D not certain. The ends were cut back, 1 base at V and 6 bases at J, with 4 bases in the middle. CDR1 and CDR2 from the germline V gene are MNHNS and SASEGT. The length of the CDR3 is 12 residues. The CDR3 sequence: CASSEGGQPQHF. Here the CDR3 DNA reads TGTGCCAGCAGTGAAGGAGGTCAGCCCCAGCATTTT.